This T cell receptor beta chain was sequenced in a study of blood T cell repertoires in COVID-19. The CDR3 runs to 18 residues. The junction had 7 bases not matched to a gene; V was cut back by 3 bases and J by 0 bases. The germline CDR1 and CDR2 sequences are SEHNR and FQNEAQ (reference sequence). The assay was immunoSEQ multiplex PCR, and TCRdb's table has in-frame clones only and misses some. The profile covers around 300,000 clones, with around 90% appearing a single time and 0.94% taken by the ten largest. The sequenced sample consisted of peripheral blood. The receptor was isolated from a woman aged 40 to 50 who had recovered from COVID-19. V and J are TRBV7-9 and TRBJ2-3, with 12 bases aligning to TRBD2. The CDR3 spells CASSFLRTSGASTDTQYF. The DNA for the CDR3 is TGTGCCAGCAGCTTTCTTCGGACTAGCGGGGCTAGCACAGATACGCAGTATTTT.